This T cell receptor (beta chain) was profiled in a study of blood T cell repertoires in COVID-19. Across the whole study: T cells, B-cell-depleted T cells, or PBMCs supplied cDNA or gDNA.

Clones were sequenced by immunoSEQ multiplex PCR, and TCRdb holds only the in-frame ones, with some missing. The sample records around 130,000 clones, roughly 85% being singletons. The V and J ends lost 3 bases and 6 bases, in that order; junction bases with no gene match: 9. This CDR3 has 17 amino acids. Germline-derived CDR1 and CDR2 are SGDLS and YYNGEE. The chain is built from TRBV9 and TRBJ2-1; TRBD2 aligns across 13 bases. Sequencing was done on a sample of peripheral blood. This sequence was found in a human donor in a cohort sampled during active COVID-19. The CDR3 coding sequence is TGTGCCAGCAGCGCTGGAAGTGGGACTAGCGGGGTCAATGAGCAGTTCTTC. This translates into CASSAGSGTSGVNEQFF.